The rows below give T cell receptor beta chains drawn from one sample of a study of regulatory T cells in long-lasting Graves disease. TCRdb re-derived calls from the multiplex PCR reads in MiXCR, one entry per CDR3 protein. Found here are about 540,000 distinct CDR3 sequences, roughly 14% of them singletons; the top ten hold roughly 9.7%. The sample was also linked to a second study, of T cells in Graves' hyperthyroidism and ophthalmopathy.

This specimen consisted of peripheral blood mononuclear cells (PBMCs), obtained at new diagnosis, from a patient treated with antithyroid drugs. The receptor source for this set is a man aged 25-45 years with Graves disease. Each CDR3 is given with its conserved first and last residue. Fields, in order: J gene, V gene, CDR3 protein.

TRBJ1-4 TRBV19 CASSPGLKDEKLFF
TRBJ2-1 TRBV7-2 CASSLARTSGSYNEQFF
TRBJ2-5 TRBV5-4 CANSLGTGEETQYF
TRBJ2-7 TRBV27 CASSPHGGSFYEQYF
TRBJ2-7 TRBV10-3 CAISGTGTGMSYEQYF
TRBJ1-2 TRBV28 CASSFKGNYGYTF
TRBJ2-1 TRBV11-3 CASSSGARTSGNEQFF
TRBJ2-7 TRBV6-2/TRBV6-3 CASSYSSGTSGSHEQYF
TRBJ1-5 TRBV27 CASSSSGTSHQPQHF
TRBJ1-6 TRBV27 CASSLSHGNSPLHF
TRBJ2-4 TRBV12-3/TRBV12-4 CASTLEEKNIQYF
TRBJ2-7 TRBV19 CASSPSTGYTYEQYF
TRBJ2-5 TRBV24-1 CATSLSRGQETQYF
TRBJ1-1 TRBV19 CASSMSVGGTFF
TRBJ1-1 TRBV9 CASSYTFQNTEAFF
TRBJ2-1 TRBV12-3/TRBV12-4 CASSNPPGLVHNEQFF
NA TRBV7-9 CASRLDSAYEQYF
TRBJ2-1 TRBV24-1 CATSDTGGSSYNEQFF
TRBJ1-1 TRBV7-9 CASSRLDGVNTEAFF
TRBJ1-2 TRBV24-1 CATSDSRTGNYGYTF
TRBJ2-7 TRBV5-1 CASSLADPRGYEQYF
TRBJ2-1 TRBV10-3 CAISEGQPLYNEQFF
TRBJ1-2 TRBV7-2 CASSLGPGFGYTF
TRBJ2-1 TRBV5-1 CASSPTPRSSYNEQFF
TRBJ1-1 TRBV3-1 CASSQGQFMRAFF
TRBJ2-7 TRBV7-9 CASSSNSPEQYF
TRBJ2-7 TRBV11-2 CASSLAGPREQYF
TRBJ1-6 TRBV20-1 CSASNRGRGNSPLHF
TRBJ1-2 TRBV28 CASSSFGRGIRTNYGYTF
TRBJ1-4 TRBV20-1 CSAPLFRATNEKLFF
TRBJ1-2 TRBV5-4 CASRSDQGDYGYTF
TRBJ1-4 TRBV5-1 CASSPGGGTNEKLFF